The TCR beta chain under discussion was sequenced for a study of a mutant IDH1 vaccine in newly diagnosed glioma. About the study: All eight of the vaccinations patients received fell in weeks 1, 3, 5, 7, 11, 15, 19 and 23. Beginning 4-6 weeks after radiotherapy alone, or with temozolomide cycles, vaccination took place. Treatment recipients were about 62% male and approximately 40% female, and their mean age was about 39 years. Patients arrived already treated with radiotherapy, temozolomide, or both, most having had both.

Details on this clone: Its antigen is unknown.

V lost 4 bases and J 0 bases, leaving 13 bases between the germline ends. CDR3 length: 16 residues. CDR1 is SGHNT, CDR2 YYREEE, per germline (reference sequence). Time point here: week 11, during vaccination. A single vaccine dose contained 300 ug of mutant IDH1 20-mer peptide, and topical imiquimod was used with it. TCRdb's copy holds only in-frame clones and misses some; the assay was immunoSEQ multiplex PCR. The data hold fewer than 65,000 clones, with roughly 80% observed a single time. The rearrangement uses TRBV5-4 and TRBJ2-2; D possibly corresponds to TRBD2 (5 bases). The clonotype originates from a man aged 45 to 65 with glioma. The material sequenced was PBMCs, taken from a glioma patient whose treatment included an IDH1 peptide vaccine. DNA for the CDR3: TGTGCCAGCAGCCCTGGAGGCAGCGCGAACACCGGGGAGCTGTTTTTT. Protein: CASSPGGSANTGELFF. Filled out from reference TRBV5-4 and TRBJ2-2, the complete variable domain reads ETGVTQSPTHLIKTRGQQVTLRCSSQSGHNTVSWYQQALGQGPQFIFQYYREEENGRGNFPPRFSGLQFPNYSSELNVNALELDDSALYLCASSPGGSANTGELFFGEGSRLTVL.